These 21 T cell receptor beta chains were all obtained from the same sample, sequenced in a study of human thymus T cells. Generated by immunoSEQ multiplex PCR, the TCRdb table keeps only in-frame clones and is missing some. Of some 120,000 clones in the sample, around 95% were seen once. Corrective heart surgery yielded the resections from which the thymus tissue came. Material for sequencing was thymus tissue. Receptors originate from a boy in the first two years of life with a congenital heart defect but otherwise immunologically healthy.

This clone was recorded a few times. The rearrangement links TRBV30 to TRBJ2-2, with D tentatively TRBD2 (5 bases). Germline V CDR1 and CDR2: GTSNPN, SVGIG (reference sequence). Trimming took 4 bases from V and 5 from J, leaving 11 bases between them. This CDR3 region has 13 residues. In DNA, the CDR3 is TGTGCCTGGATCGGACTCACGACCGGGGAGCTGTTTTTT. It translates to CAWIGLTTGELFF.

The chain combines TRBV7-9 with TRBJ2-7; no definite D call. CDR1 and CDR2 from the germline V gene are SEHNR and FQNEAQ (reference sequence). This CDR3 comprises 15 residues. Trimming shortened V by 5 bases and J by 4 bases, and 18 bases separated the two germline ends. CDR3 DNA sequence: TGTGCCAGCAGCCCTACAAGATCTGGGGTTTACGAGCAGTACTTC. It yields the protein CASSPTRSGVYEQYF.

V is TRBV7-9 and J is TRBJ2-1, with TRBD1 as a possible D gene (6 bases). This CDR3 has 15 amino acids. The germline V gene has CDR1 SEHNR and CDR2 FQNEAQ (reference sequence). V shed 1 base and J shed 2 bases, with 9 bases lying between them. The CDR3 DNA follows: TGTGCCAGCAGCTTAGGCAGGGGACCCTACAATGAGCAGTTCTTC. Translated, it gives CASSLGRGPYNEQFF.

The chain has TRBV28 and TRBJ2-3, with D tentatively TRBD1 or TRBD2 (5 bases each). The V gene's germline CDR1 is MDHEN and CDR2 SYDVKM. Deletions cut 5 bases from V and 11 bases from J, with 20 bases between. The CDR3 is 14 amino acids. The CDR3 sequence is CASSEGHHLGGQYF. The DNA of the CDR3 is TGTGCCAGCAGTGAAGGACACCACCTTGGGGGGCAGTATTTT.

The chain has TRBV5-6 and TRBJ1-1; D not resolved. The V end lost 1 base, the J end lost 6 bases, and 19 bases lay between the germline ends. CDR1 is SGHDT, CDR2 YYEEEE, per germline. The CDR3 is 16 residues long. The CDR3 loop is CASSLTGRRWIAEAFF. The CDR3 DNA follows: TGTGCCAGCAGCTTGACGGGGAGAAGGTGGATCGCTGAAGCTTTCTTT.

This clone occurred once. This sequence joins TRBV11-2 and TRBJ1-1; D is unresolved. Germline-derived CDR1 and CDR2 are SGHAT and FQNNGV. The ends were cut back, 5 bases at V and 0 bases at J, with 16 bases in the middle. This CDR3 region has 16 residues. CDR3 sequence reads: CASSPPSRVMNTEAFF. The CDR3, as DNA: TGTGCCAGCAGCCCCCCCTCAAGGGTCATGAACACTGAAGCTTTCTTT.

The V call is TRBV7-9, the J call TRBJ1-4; D is unclear. The CDR3 extends over 13 amino acids. CDR1 is SEHNR and CDR2 is FQNEAQ in the germline V gene (reference sequence). Trimming cost V 9 bases and J 8 bases, with 16 bases left between them. DNA of the CDR3: TGTGCCAGGTCGCAGCTCACGGGGGAAAAACTGTTTTTT. Translating it yields CARSQLTGEKLFF.

This clone was counted a single time. This rearrangement joins TRBV28 to TRBJ1-4; no clear D gene. Trimming took 5 bases from V and 6 from J, leaving 13 bases between them. Germline-derived CDR1 and CDR2 are MDHEN and SYDVKM. CDR3 length: 14 amino acids. CDR3 loop: CASSQNPVDEKLFF. CDR3 nucleotides: TGTGCCAGCAGTCAAAACCCGGTGGATGAAAAACTGTTTTTT.

This rearrangement joins TRBV6-1 to TRBJ1-4, with 10 nucleotides matching TRBD1. With V trimmed by 10 bases and J by 9 bases, 8 bases remained unmatched. Germline-derived CDR1 and CDR2 are MNHNS and SASEGT. CDR3 size: 13 residues. The CDR3 here is CATRGTGVKKLFF. CDR3 DNA: TGTGCCACACGGGGGACAGGGGTGAAAAAACTGTTTTTT.

The chain uses TRBV6-6 and TRBJ1-1; D might be TRBD1 (5 bases). Germline CDR1 reads MNHNY; CDR2 reads SVGAGI (reference sequence). V lost 7 bases to trimming and J lost 1 base, with 13 bases between them. The CDR3 extends over 14 amino acids. The CDR3 DNA is TGTGCCAGCAAAGGGCGGGGGAGGAACACTGAAGCTTTCTTT. Translated, it gives CASKGRGRNTEAFF.

This rearrangement joins TRBV19 to TRBJ1-5; 10 bases are shared with TRBD1. With V trimmed by 6 bases and J by 8 bases, 4 bases remained unmatched. The CDR3 is 13 amino acids. CDR1 LNHDA and CDR2 SQIVND come from the germline V gene (reference sequence). The CDR3 sequence: CASSSTGGKPQHF. In nucleotides, the CDR3 is TGTGCCAGTAGCTCGACAGGGGGCAAGCCCCAGCATTTT. The variable domain in full, with the rest retrieved from reference TRBV19 and TRBJ1-5, is DGGITQSPKYLFRKEGQNVTLSCEQNLNHDAMYWYRQDPGQGLRLIYYSQIVNDFQKGDIAEGYSVSREKKESFPLTVTSAQKNPTAFYLCASSSTGGKPQHFGDGTRLSIL.

The chain uses TRBV6-1 and TRBJ1-4, with D possibly matching TRBD1 (5 bases). This CDR3 region has 14 residues. Trimming took 5 bases from V and 5 from J, leaving 12 bases between them. Germline CDR1 is MNHNS and CDR2 is SASEGT. The CDR3 coding sequence is TGTGCCAGCAGTCACAGGACAAGGAATGAAAAACTGTTTTTT. Amino acid sequence: CASSHRTRNEKLFF.

The J gene is TRBJ2-6, the V gene TRBV28; 11 bases match TRBD2. Trimming took 7 bases from V and 2 from J; bases not matched to a gene: 7. The CDR3 extends over 17 amino acids. Germline CDR1 MDHEN, CDR2 SYDVKM. CDR3 sequence reads: CASMIAGGRPGANVLTF. CDR3 nucleotide sequence: TGTGCCAGCATGATAGCGGGGGGGCGACCTGGGGCCAACGTCCTGACTTTC.

The CDR3 is CASSPPGQGNGGYTF. The DNA for the CDR3 is TGTGCCAGCAGTCCCCCGGGACAGGGGAACGGTGGCTACACCTTC. V and J are TRBV28 and TRBJ1-2; TRBD1 matches 10 bases. The CDR3 totals 15 residues. Germline assignment: CDR1 MDHEN and CDR2 SYDVKM. The trim removed 5 bases at V and 7 bases at J, leaving 10 bases unmatched.

This chain joins TRBV28 and TRBJ1-6, with 10 bases that match TRBD1. V gave up 0 bases and J gave up 8 bases; unmatched junction bases: 7. The CDR3 length is 17 residues. CDR1 and CDR2 from the germline V gene are MDHEN and SYDVKM. CDR3 in amino acids: CASSLCRDRGGDSPLHF. The DNA of the CDR3 is TGTGCCAGCAGTTTATGCCGGGACAGGGGAGGGGATTCACCCCTCCACTTT. The entire variable domain, with the rest obtained from reference TRBV28 and TRBJ1-6, is as follows: DVKVTQSSRYLVKRTGEKVFLECVQDMDHENMFWYRQDPGLGLRLIYFSYDVKMKEKGDIPEGYSVSREKKERFSLILESASTNQTSMYLCASSLCRDRGGDSPLHFGNGTRLTVT.

This chain links TRBV6-5 with TRBJ1-2; D not resolved. Trimming removed 2 bases at V and 8 bases at J, with 6 bases between. Germline V CDR1 and CDR2: MNHEY, SVGAGI. The CDR3 is 11 amino acids. The DNA for the CDR3 is TGTGCCAGCAGTTACGGAGGAGGCTACACCTTC. Protein product: CASSYGGGYTF.

The rearrangement links TRBV15 to TRBJ1-6; no definite D call. CDR3 length: 13 residues. The V end was cut by 3 bases, the J end by 10 bases, with 10 bases between. Germline assignment: CDR1 LNHNV and CDR2 YYDKDF (reference sequence). The CDR3 loop is CATSRQERSPLHF. CDR3 nucleotide sequence: TGTGCCACCAGCAGGCAGGAAAGGTCACCCCTCCACTTT.

The chain combines TRBV27 with TRBJ2-1, with D tentatively TRBD1 (6 bases). The V gene lost 0 bases and the J gene lost 5 bases, with 20 bases spanning the gap. This CDR3 spans 18 amino acids. Per the germline V gene, CDR1 is MNHEY and CDR2 is SMNVEV (reference sequence). Here the CDR3 reads CASSLSPGQLGYHNEQFF. Here the CDR3 DNA reads TGTGCCAGCAGTTTATCACCGGGACAATTAGGTTATCACAATGAGCAGTTCTTC.

This clone has a single count. The chain joins TRBV10-3 to TRBJ1-4; possible D gene TRBD1, 5 bases. The CDR3 contains 14 residues. CDR1 and CDR2 (germline): ENHRY, SYGVKD. With 0 bases removed from V and 4 bases from J, the gap between germline ends came to 6 bases. CDR3 sequence: CAISESGGNEKLFF. The CDR3 nucleotides read TGTGCCATCAGTGAGTCCGGGGGTAATGAAAAACTGTTTTTT.

The chain combines TRBV11-2 with TRBJ2-7, with TRBD2 matching 9 bases. The CDR3 covers 16 residues. The V segment lost 4 bases and the J segment 5 bases; nucleotides outside the gene matches: 12. The germline V gene encodes CDR1 SGHAT and CDR2 FQNNGV. Here the CDR3 reads CASSSEGGGGANEQYF. CDR3 DNA sequence: TGTGCCAGCAGCTCCGAGGGTGGCGGGGGGGCGAACGAGCAGTACTTC.

The chain couples TRBV11-2 to TRBJ2-5, with 7 bases fitting TRBD1. The CDR3 contains 14 residues. CDR1 is SGHAT, CDR2 FQNNGV, per germline. V lost 4 bases, J lost 5 bases, and 7 bases stayed unmatched. CDR3 DNA: TGTGCCAGCAGCTCAGACAGGGCGTCGGAGACCCAGTACTTC. This gives the protein CASSSDRASETQYF.